This T cell receptor (beta chain) was documented in a study of blood T cell repertoires in COVID-19. Across the whole study: The United States, Italy and Spain were the sources of the acute and convalescent COVID-19 samples. Sources were T cells, B-cell-depleted T cells, or PBMCs; the material itself was cDNA or gDNA.

V was shortened by 5 bases and J by 6 bases, with 17 bases between the two germline ends. This CDR3 region has 15 residues. Per germline, CDR1 SGHNT and CDR2 YYREEE (reference sequence). In the source study's methods: Reference gene primer amplification in the assay estimated nucleated cell counts. Only in-frame clones appear in the TCRdb table, and some are missing; sequencing was by immunoSEQ multiplex PCR. Clone size and the V and J calls come from that table; the DNA yielded D and trimming. This table has about 74,000 clones, about 84% appearing once. This receptor was identified in a human donor in a cohort sampled during active COVID-19. Sequencing input: peripheral blood. V is TRBV5-4 and J is TRBJ2-2; D remains ambiguous. Here the CDR3 DNA reads TGTGCCAGCAGTGACTCGTTATCAATGTCCGGGGAGCTGTTTTTT. It codes for CASSDSLSMSGELFF.